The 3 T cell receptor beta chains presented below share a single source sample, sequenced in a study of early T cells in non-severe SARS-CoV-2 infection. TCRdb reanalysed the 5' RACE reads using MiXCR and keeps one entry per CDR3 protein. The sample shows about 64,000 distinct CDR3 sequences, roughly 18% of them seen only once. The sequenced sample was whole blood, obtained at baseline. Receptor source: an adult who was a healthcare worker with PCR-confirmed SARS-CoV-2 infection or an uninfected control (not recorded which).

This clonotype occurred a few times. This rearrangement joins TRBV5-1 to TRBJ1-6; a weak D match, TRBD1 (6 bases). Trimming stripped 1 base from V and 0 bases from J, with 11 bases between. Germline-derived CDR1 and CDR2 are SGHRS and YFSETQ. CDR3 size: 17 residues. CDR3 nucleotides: TGCGCCAGCAGCTTGACCGACAGGAGCTCCTATAATTCACCCCTCCACTTT. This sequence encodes CASSLTDRSSYNSPLHF. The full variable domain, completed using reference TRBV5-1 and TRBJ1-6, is KAGVTQTPRYLIKTRGQQVTLSCSPISGHRSVSWYQQTPGQGLQFLFEYFSETQRNKGNFPGRFSGRQFSNSRSEMNVSTLELGDSALYLCASSLTDRSSYNSPLHFGNGTRLTVT.

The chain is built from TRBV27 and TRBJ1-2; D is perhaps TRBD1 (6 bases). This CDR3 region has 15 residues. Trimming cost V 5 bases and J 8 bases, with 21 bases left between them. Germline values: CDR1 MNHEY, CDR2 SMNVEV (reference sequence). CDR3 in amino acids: CASSLTDRPGIGYTF. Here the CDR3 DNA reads TGTGCCAGCAGTCTCACTGACAGGCCCGGAATCGGCTACACCTTC.

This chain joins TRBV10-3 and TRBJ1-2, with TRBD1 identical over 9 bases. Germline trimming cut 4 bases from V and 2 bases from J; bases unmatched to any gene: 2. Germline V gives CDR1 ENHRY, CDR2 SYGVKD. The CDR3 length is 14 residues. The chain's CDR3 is CAISAGQGNYGYTF. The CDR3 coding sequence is TGTGCCATCAGTGCAGGACAGGGGAACTATGGCTACACCTTC.